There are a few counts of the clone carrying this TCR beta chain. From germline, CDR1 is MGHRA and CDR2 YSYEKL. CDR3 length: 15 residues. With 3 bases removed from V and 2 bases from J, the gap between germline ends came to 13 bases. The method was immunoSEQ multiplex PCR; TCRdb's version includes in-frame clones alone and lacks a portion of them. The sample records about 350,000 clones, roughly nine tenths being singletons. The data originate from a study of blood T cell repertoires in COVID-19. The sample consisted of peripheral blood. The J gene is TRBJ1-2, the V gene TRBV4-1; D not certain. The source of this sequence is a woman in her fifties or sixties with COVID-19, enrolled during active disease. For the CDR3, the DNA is TGCGCCAGCAGCCAGTCCCATACCCTAAACTATGGCTACACCTTC. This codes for CASSQSHTLNYGYTF.